These 4 T cell receptor beta chains were all obtained from the same sample, sequenced in a study of glioma-infiltrating T cells. The iRepertoire nested amplicon-rescue multiplex PCR amplified TCR alpha and beta CDR3s from RNA. TCRdb independently ran MiXCR on the multiplex PCR reads; one entry per CDR3 protein. Altogether around 390,000 distinct CDR3 sequences are present, more than 35% being singletons, with the ten largest covering approximately 12%. Sequences were obtained from glioma tissue, nonneoplastic brain tissue, or PBMCs (not recorded which). Receptors were obtained from a human donor with low-grade glioma or glioblastoma, undergoing nonglioma brain surgery, or in good health (not recorded which).

This clonotype turned up a few times. Here the CDR3 DNA reads TGTGCCAGCAGCTTAGCTTTCGGGACCTCGGGCACTGAAGCTTTCTTT. Translated: CASSLAFGTSGTEAFF. The chain employs TRBV7-8 and TRBJ1-1, with D tentatively TRBD1 (5 bases). Germline V gene data show CDR1 as SGHVS and CDR2 as FQNEAQ. There are 16 residues in the CDR3. V was cut by 0 bases and J by 4 bases, with 15 bases left in between.

This clonotype was observed once. This may be a read error, as it is one base from a much larger clone. Since the CDR3 does not end with the conserved phenylalanine or tryptophan, this likely comes from a read error. The chain is built from TRBV20-1 and TRBJ2-7; D may correspond to TRBD1 or TRBD2 (7 bases each). The V gene's germline CDR1 is DFQATT and CDR2 SNEGSKA (reference sequence). V shed 7 bases and J shed 3 bases, with 16 bases lying between them. This CDR3 contains 13 residues. The CDR3 sequence is CSVRGRAVYEQYL. CDR3 DNA sequence: TGCAGTGTCAGGGGGAGGGCCGTCTACGAGCAGTACCTC.

As concerns this clonotype: A much larger clone is a single base away; this may be a read error. CDR3 bases: TGTGCCAGCACCCGAGAGGCGGGCACCCAGCCCCGGCATTTT. Its protein product is CASTREAGTQPRHF. V gene TRBV28 combines with J gene TRBJ1-5; no firm D call. The CDR3 covers 14 residues. CDR1 and CDR2 (germline): MDHEN, SYDVKM. The variable domain in full, with the rest retrieved from reference TRBV28 and TRBJ1-5, is DVKVTQSSRYLVKRTGEKVFLECVQDMDHENMFWYRQDPGLGLRLIYFSYDVKMKEKGDIPEGYSVSREKKERFSLILESASTNQTSMYLCASTREAGTQPRHFGDGTRLSIL.

Concerning this clonotype itself: This CDR3 fails to terminate in the conserved phenylalanine or tryptophan, so it likely reflects a read error. The V call is TRBV7-9, the J call TRBJ1-2, with TRBD1 as a possible D gene (6 bases). This CDR3 is 15 amino acids long. V lost 3 bases and J lost 3, with 14 bases in between. Looked up from germline, CDR1 is SEHNR and CDR2 is FQNEAQ (reference sequence). The CDR3 spells CASSLYRDTDYGYTL. In DNA, the CDR3 is TGTGCCAGCAGCTTGTACCGGGACACGGACTATGGCTACACCCTC.